Below, 31 T cell receptor beta chains from the same sample are listed, as sequenced in a study of blood T cell repertoires in COVID-19. Only in-frame clones appear in the TCRdb table, and some are missing; sequencing was by immunoSEQ multiplex PCR. The repertoire holds fewer than 300,000 clones, with 82% as singletons. Sequencing input: peripheral blood. These receptors all stem from a woman in her late teens or twenties with acute or convalescent COVID-19.

The rearrangement joins TRBV5-1 to TRBJ1-2; D unclear. Between the trimmed V and J ends, which lost 0 bases and 4 bases, there was a span of 10 bases. This CDR3 spans 14 amino acids. CDR1 and CDR2 (germline): SGHRS, YFSETQ. CDR3 loop: CASSLGEGIYGYTF. CDR3 in DNA: TGCGCCAGCAGCTTGGGAGAGGGCATCTATGGCTACACCTTC.

The chain is built from TRBV7-2 and TRBJ2-3; weak D call: TRBD2 (6 bases). The CDR3 is made up of 13 amino acids. V shed 5 bases and J shed 5 bases, with 11 bases lying between them. Germline V gene data show CDR1 as SGHTA and CDR2 as FQGNSA. CDR3 sequence (DNA): TGTGCCAGCAGCGGGTCGCGGGGAGATACGCAGTATTTT. This sequence encodes CASSGSRGDTQYF.

The V and J genes are TRBV18 and TRBJ2-4; possibly TRBD1 for D (6 bases). This CDR3 spans 16 amino acids. The germline V and J ends were trimmed by 1 base and 1 base, with 11 bases remaining between them. CDR1 and CDR2 (germline): KGHSH, LQKENI. CDR3 bases: TGTGCCAGCTCACCACTTCAGGGGATGGCCAAAAACATTCAGTACTTC. Encoded protein: CASSPLQGMAKNIQYF.

V and J are TRBV11-2 and TRBJ1-6, with D possibly matching TRBD1 (5 bases). Germline assignment: CDR1 SGHAT and CDR2 FQNNGV. The CDR3 sequence is 15 residues long. V was cut by 0 bases and J by 7 bases, with 10 bases left in between. The CDR3 DNA sequence: TGTGCCAGCAGCTTAGAGGGGCACCGAAATTCACCCCTCCACTTT. Encoded protein: CASSLEGHRNSPLHF.

The J gene is TRBJ1-1, the V gene TRBV6-6, with D unresolved. Germline V lookup: CDR1 MNHNY, CDR2 SVGAGI (reference sequence). Trimming pared 6 bases from V and 7 bases from J, leaving 12 bases between. The CDR3 runs 12 residues. CDR3 bases: TGTGCCAGCAGCACTGCGGGCCTTGAAGCTTTCTTT. Translated: CASSTAGLEAFF.

This clone was seen more than once but under ten times. The chain joins TRBV5-6 to TRBJ1-2; D remains ambiguous. The CDR3 has 15 amino acids. Per germline, CDR1 SGHDT and CDR2 YYEEEE. The germline V and J ends were trimmed by 0 bases and 1 base, with 10 bases remaining between them. The DNA of the CDR3 is TGTGCCAGCAGCTTGGGACACCCTCTTAACTATGGCTACACCTTC. Its protein product is CASSLGHPLNYGYTF.

The chain employs TRBV11-2 and TRBJ2-1, with 7 nucleotides matching TRBD2. The J segment lost 3 bases and the V segment lost 3 bases, leaving 5 bases of the junction unmatched. This CDR3 has 15 amino acids. The germline V gene has CDR1 SGHAT and CDR2 FQNNGV. CDR3: CASSFWGEGYNEQFF. CDR3 DNA sequence: TGTGCCAGCAGCTTTTGGGGGGAGGGCTACAATGAGCAGTTCTTC.

The rearrangement uses TRBV7-8 and TRBJ2-7, with unresolved D. The CDR3 spans 12 residues. The V gene lost 5 bases and the J gene lost 5 bases, with 10 bases spanning the gap. The germline CDR1 and CDR2 sequences are SGHVS and FQNEAQ. This CDR3 reads CASSPHQNEQYF. CDR3 DNA sequence: TGTGCCAGCAGCCCTCATCAGAACGAGCAGTACTTC. Combining the CDR3 with reference TRBV7-8 and TRBJ2-7 gives the whole variable domain GAGVSQSPRYKVAKRGQDVALRCDPISGHVSLFWYQQALGQGPEFLTYFQNEAQLDKSGLPSDRFFAERPEGSVSTLKIQRTQQEDSAVYLCASSPHQNEQYFGPGTRLTVT.

The V and J genes are TRBV7-3 and TRBJ2-1; 14 bases are a match to TRBD2. The ends lost 6 bases at V and 1 base at J; junction bases unmatched: 11. The CDR3 runs 19 residues. The germline CDR1 and CDR2 sequences are SGHTA and FQGTGA. CDR3 sequence reads: CASRKPGTSGSGSYNEQFF. The CDR3 nucleotides read TGTGCCAGCAGGAAACCCGGGACTAGCGGGAGTGGGTCCTACAATGAGCAGTTCTTC.

The chain recombines TRBV5-6 with TRBJ2-1; 9 bases map to TRBD2. The germline V gene has CDR1 SGHDT and CDR2 YYEEEE. The CDR3 has 16 amino acids. The junction had 9 bases not matched to a gene; V was cut back by 1 base and J by 7 bases. This CDR3 reads CASSLIELAGLNEQFF. In nucleotides, the CDR3 is TGTGCCAGCAGCTTGATTGAACTAGCGGGTTTAAATGAGCAGTTCTTC.

In its sample, this clone was seen a few times. At one end the junction does not follow the germline gene, possibly because of a read error. V is TRBV29-1 and J is TRBJ1-6; TRBD1 aligns across 7 bases. The CDR3 is made up of 15 amino acids. CDR1 SQVTM and CDR2 ANQGSEA come from the germline V gene. The CDR3 nucleotides read TGCAGCGTTAAAGATACAGGGGTTTCCAGTTCACCCCTCCACTTT. It yields the protein CSVKDTGVSSSPLHF.

The chain employs TRBV5-1 and TRBJ2-3; weak D call: TRBD2 (5 bases). The CDR3 totals 16 residues. V lost 0 bases and J lost 0, with 11 bases in between. Germline values: CDR1 SGHRS, CDR2 YFSETQ. The CDR3 bases are TGCGCCAGCAGCTTGGTCGGAGCGGAAAGCACAGATACGCAGTATTTT. Translated, it gives CASSLVGAESTDTQYF.

This chain uses TRBV3-1 (or the pseudogene TRBV3-2) with TRBJ1-3; 8 bases agree with TRBD1. Per germline, CDR1 LGHDT and CDR2 YNNKEL (reference sequence). The CDR3 contains 16 residues. Trimming removed 4 bases from V and 4 bases from J; junction bases left unmatched: 9. For the CDR3, the DNA is TGTGCCAGCAGCCGGGACAGGTCTCTGGCGGGAAACACCATATATTTT. Its translation is CASSRDRSLAGNTIYF.

This chain joins TRBV7-2 and TRBJ2-4, with 10 bases fitting TRBD2. Germline V lookup: CDR1 SGHTA, CDR2 FQGNSA. V shed 4 bases and J 5 bases; nucleotides not matched to a gene: 8. This CDR3 comprises 16 residues. The CDR3, as DNA: TGTGCCAGCAGCTCCTCGTTACTAGCGGGGCAAAACATTCAGTACTTC. Its translation is CASSSSLLAGQNIQYF. Full variable domain (rest looked up from reference TRBV7-2 and TRBJ2-4): GAGVSQSPSNKVTEKGKDVELRCDPISGHTALYWYRQSLGQGLEFLIYFQGNSAPDKSGLPSDRFSAERTGGSVSTLTIQRTQQEDSAVYLCASSSSLLAGQNIQYFGAGTRLSVL.

The chain carries TRBV19 and TRBJ1-1; TRBD1 might be the D (6 bases). With 9 bases removed from V and 4 bases from J, the gap between germline ends came to 18 bases. This CDR3 has 14 amino acids. The germline CDR1 and CDR2 sequences are LNHDA and SQIVND (reference sequence). This CDR3 reads CASADSNWGTEAFF. The CDR3 nucleotides are TGTGCCAGCGCGGACAGCAACTGGGGCACTGAAGCTTTCTTT.

The chain carries TRBV11-2 and TRBJ2-2; D ambiguous. Looked up from germline, CDR1 is SGHAT and CDR2 is FQNNGV. The CDR3 spans 13 residues. V was cut by 3 bases and J by 6 bases, with 8 bases left in between. DNA of the CDR3: TGTGCCAGCAGCTTTTCACAGCCCGGGGAGCTGTTTTTT. Its protein product is CASSFSQPGELFF.

The gene calls are TRBV11-3 and TRBJ2-5; 9 bases agree with TRBD2. V gave up 4 bases and J gave up 5 bases; unmatched junction bases: 5. Per the germline V gene, CDR1 is SGHNT and CDR2 is YENEEA. This CDR3 region has 14 residues. The CDR3 here is CASSSWAGGETQYF. For the CDR3, the DNA is TGTGCCAGCAGCTCATGGGCGGGAGGGGAGACCCAGTACTTC.

The chain uses TRBV15 and TRBJ2-1; 8 nucleotides line up with TRBD2. The trim removed 4 bases at V and 0 bases at J, leaving 11 bases unmatched. The CDR3 totals 18 residues. Germline values: CDR1 LNHNV, CDR2 YYDKDF (reference sequence). In DNA, the CDR3 is TGTGCCACCAGCATAGGGGTGGGTAGCGGGACCTCCTACAATGAGCAGTTCTTC. Translated: CATSIGVGSGTSYNEQFF.

The V call is TRBV6-1, the J call TRBJ2-7; TRBD1 might be the D (6 bases). Trimming removed 2 bases from V and 2 bases from J, with 10 bases in between. Germline lookup yields CDR1 MNHNS and CDR2 SASEGT. CDR3 size: 14 residues. The CDR3 sequence: CASSESRTAYEQYF. Here the CDR3 DNA reads TGTGCCAGCAGTGAATCTAGGACAGCCTACGAGCAGTACTTC.

The V call is TRBV27, the J call TRBJ1-1; maybe TRBD1 (6 bases). V lost 8 bases, J lost 4 bases, and 17 bases lay in between. CDR1 and CDR2 (germline): MNHEY, SMNVEV (reference sequence). This CDR3 has 14 amino acids. This CDR3 reads CASSGGAWGTEAFF. CDR3 in DNA: TGTGCCAGCTCCGGGGGGGCGTGGGGCACTGAAGCTTTCTTT.

The chain links TRBV30 to TRBJ2-1; 10 nucleotides agree with TRBD1. Unmatched junction bases numbered 8, after V lost 6 bases and J lost 3 bases. CDR1 GTSNPN and CDR2 SVGIG come from the germline V gene (reference sequence). The CDR3 loop spans 15 amino acids. CDR3 loop: CACPRQGAFYNEQFF. The CDR3 nucleotides read TGTGCCTGTCCCCGACAGGGGGCTTTCTACAATGAGCAGTTCTTC.

V and J are TRBV7-9 and TRBJ2-1; weak D call: TRBD1 (6 bases). The length of the CDR3 is 17 residues. V lost 2 bases to trimming and J lost 6 bases, with 20 bases between them. In germline, CDR1 is SEHNR, CDR2 FQNEAQ (reference sequence). CDR3 region: CASSLLGARGLRNEQFF. DNA of the CDR3: TGTGCCAGCAGCTTACTGGGGGCGCGAGGATTGCGCAATGAGCAGTTCTTC.

The chain has TRBV6-5 and TRBJ2-7; 7 bases are shared with TRBD2. V shed 0 bases and J 1 base; nucleotides not matched to a gene: 6. The CDR3 contains 16 residues. Germline-derived CDR1 and CDR2 are MNHEY and SVGAGI. DNA for the CDR3: TGTGCCAGCAGTTACTCCTCTAGCGGCCGATCCTACGAGCAGTACTTC. This encodes CASSYSSSGRSYEQYF.

The V call is TRBV7-8, the J call TRBJ2-1; TRBD1 matches at 10 bases. Germline assignment: CDR1 SGHVS and CDR2 FQNEAQ. CDR3 length equals 14 residues. V dropped 5 bases and J dropped 7; count of bases not matched to a gene: 5. The CDR3 nucleotides are TGTGCCAGCAGCACCTGGACAGGGGGGAATGAGCAGTTCTTC. It codes for CASSTWTGGNEQFF.

This clone was counted once. The chain couples TRBV27 to TRBJ1-4; possibly TRBD1 for D (5 bases). Trimming cost V 5 bases and J 7 bases, with 17 bases left between them. Germline V gene lookup returns CDR1 MNHEY and CDR2 SMNVEV (reference sequence). The CDR3 is 15 residues long. The CDR3 bases are TGTGCCAGCAGTCCCCGCCCGGGGGAGGGTGAAAAACTGTTTTTT. As protein: CASSPRPGEGEKLFF.

The chain is built from TRBV19 and TRBJ2-5, with TRBD2 identical over 12 bases. V trimming: 0 bases; J trimming: 7 bases; junction bases outside the gene matches: 3. The CDR3 runs to 15 residues. Germline V gene lookup returns CDR1 LNHDA and CDR2 SQIVND (reference sequence). The CDR3 nucleotides are TGTGCCAGTAGTATAGAGACTAGCGGGAGCGGGACCCAGTACTTC. It encodes CASSIETSGSGTQYF.

V and J are TRBV7-8 and TRBJ1-4, with D tentatively TRBD1 (5 bases). The germline gives CDR1 SGHVS, CDR2 FQNEAQ. V dropped 6 bases and J dropped 3 bases, with 11 bases sitting between them. The CDR3 is 14 amino acids. This CDR3 is CASSQGFANEKLFF. CDR3 coding DNA: TGTGCCAGCAGTCAGGGATTTGCTAATGAAAAACTGTTTTTT.

This sequence joins TRBV2 and TRBJ2-7; TRBD2 matches 10 bases. Germline V gene sequence: CDR1 SNHLY, CDR2 FYNNEI. V gave up 4 bases and J gave up 4 bases; unmatched junction bases: 4. The CDR3 runs to 14 residues. The DNA for the CDR3 is TGTGCCAGCAGTGGGACTAGCGGAACTTACGAGCAGTACTTC. It is translated as CASSGTSGTYEQYF.

CDR3 in DNA: TGTGCCAGCAGTACGGGACAGAACCAAGAGACCCAGTACTTC. As protein: CASSTGQNQETQYF. The J gene is TRBJ2-5, the V gene TRBV28; the match to TRBD1 covers 7 bases. The CDR3 consists of 14 residues. V shed 5 bases and J 0 bases; nucleotides not matched to a gene: 3. CDR1 MDHEN and CDR2 SYDVKM come from the germline V gene.

The chain is built from TRBV5-5 and TRBJ2-7; 7 bases agree with TRBD2. CDR3 length: 15 residues. The germline V gene has CDR1 SGHKS and CDR2 YYEKEE (reference sequence). With 4 bases clipped from V and 4 bases from J, the junction kept 11 bases outside the gene matches. The CDR3 reads CASSPLAGGGYEQYF. The CDR3 region has the DNA TGTGCCAGCAGCCCCCTTGCCGGGGGAGGGTACGAGCAGTACTTC.

This sequence joins TRBV18 and TRBJ1-3; the D gene is possibly TRBD1 (6 bases). Trimming left V 3 bases short and J 1 base short, with 10 bases between. The CDR3 has 15 residues. Germline V gives CDR1 KGHSH, CDR2 LQKENI. CDR3: CASSPRTVSGNTIYF. For the CDR3, the DNA is TGTGCCAGCTCACCTCGGACAGTATCTGGAAACACCATATATTTT.